The 8 T cell receptor beta chains below were found in one sample sequenced in a study of CD8 T cells in Susac syndrome. RNA in amounts of about 0.5 to 1 ug was reverse transcribed with random hexamers. TCRdb ran MiXCR on the immunoSEQ multiplex PCR reads and lists one entry per CDR3 protein. The sample lists 100,000 to 150,000 distinct CDR3 sequences; roughly 95% were seen once. Sequenced input: CD4+ T cells from PBMCs. The receptors shown here come from a human donor with Susac syndrome.

The rearrangement uses TRBV27 and TRBJ2-1; D may be TRBD1 (5 bases). The CDR3 contains 13 residues. V was shortened by 11 bases and J by 9 bases, with 20 bases between the two germline ends. Germline V CDR1 and CDR2: MNHEY, SMNVEV (reference sequence). CDR3 sequence reads: CASRGSLRGEQFF. In nucleotides, the CDR3 is TGTGCCTCCCGCGGCTCCCTAAGGGGTGAGCAGTTCTTC.

This sequence joins TRBV5-1 and TRBJ2-1, with TRBD2 identical over 13 bases. The CDR3 has 16 residues. V was clipped by 1 base and J by 6 bases; unmatched bases: 4. Germline V CDR1 and CDR2: SGHRS, YFSETQ. CDR3 sequence (DNA): TGCGCCAGCAGCTTGTCGGGACTAGCGGGACGCAATGAGCAGTTCTTC. This codes for CASSLSGLAGRNEQFF.

The V call is TRBV3-1, the J call TRBJ2-5; TRBD2 agrees at 10 bases. Looked up from germline, CDR1 is LGHDT and CDR2 is YNNKEL (reference sequence). The CDR3 length is 15 residues. The ends lost 1 base at V and 5 bases at J; junction bases unmatched: 4. The CDR3 bases are TGTGCCAGCAGCCAAGCGAGAGCGGGAGGGGAGACCCAGTACTTC. Protein: CASSQARAGGETQYF.

V is TRBV24-1 and J is TRBJ2-1, with 13 bases identical to TRBD2. This CDR3 has 14 amino acids. Losses at the gene ends were 4 bases for V and 10 bases for J; bases not matched to a gene: 3. Germline CDR1 and CDR2: KGHDR and SFDVKD. CDR3 DNA: TGTGCCACCAGTGACCCGGGACTAGCGGGAGAGCAGTTCTTC. It translates to CATSDPGLAGEQFF.

The chain employs TRBV25-1 and TRBJ1-5; D might be TRBD1 (6 bases). CDR3 length: 15 residues. Trimming left V 6 bases short and J 6 bases short, with 18 bases between. Germline V gives CDR1 MGHDK, CDR2 SYGVNS. DNA for the CDR3: TGTGCCAGCAGAGATCGTAGAGGGGGTTGTCAGCCCCAGCATTTT. It specifies CASRDRRGGCQPQHF.

The V and J genes are TRBV29-1 and TRBJ2-3; D might be TRBD1 (6 bases). Trimming removed 5 bases from V and 0 bases from J, with 12 bases in between. Per the germline V gene, CDR1 is SQVTM and CDR2 is ANQGSEA. The CDR3 consists of 14 residues. CDR3 DNA: TGCAGCGTTCAACAGGGTTCTAGCACAGATACGCAGTATTTT. Translated, it gives CSVQQGSSTDTQYF.

The CDR3 region is CASSRRTSGSNNEQFF. The CDR3 nucleotides are TGTGCCAGCAGCCGACGGACTAGCGGGAGTAACAATGAGCAGTTCTTC. This rearrangement joins TRBV5-6 to TRBJ2-1; TRBD2 aligns across 13 bases. CDR3 size: 16 residues. Germline-derived CDR1 and CDR2 are SGHDT and YYEEEE. V trimming: 4 bases; J trimming: 5 bases; junction bases outside the gene matches: 6.

The chain is built from TRBV7-3 and TRBJ1-3; D ambiguous. The CDR3 sequence is 17 residues long. Trimming pared 0 bases from V and 2 bases from J, leaving 14 bases between. Germline V CDR1 and CDR2: SGHTA, FQGTGA. DNA of the CDR3: TGTGCCAGCAGCTTAACGGGTGCGAGCGGCCCTGGAAACACCATATATTTT. The encoded protein is CASSLTGASGPGNTIYF.